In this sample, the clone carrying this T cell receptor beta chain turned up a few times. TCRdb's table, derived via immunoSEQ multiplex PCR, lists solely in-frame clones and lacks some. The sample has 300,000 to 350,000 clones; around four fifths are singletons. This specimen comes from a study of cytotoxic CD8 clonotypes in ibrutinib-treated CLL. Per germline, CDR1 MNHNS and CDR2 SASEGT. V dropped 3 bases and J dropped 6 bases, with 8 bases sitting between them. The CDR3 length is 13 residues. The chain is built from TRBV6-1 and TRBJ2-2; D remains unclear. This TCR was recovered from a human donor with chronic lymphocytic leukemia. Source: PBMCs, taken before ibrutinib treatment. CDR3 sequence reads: CASSDSVPGELFF. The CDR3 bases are TGTGCCAGCAGTGACTCGGTGCCCGGGGAGCTGTTTTTT.